Listed here are 4 T cell receptor beta chains from one sample, sequenced in a study of identical twins. TCRdb re-derived calls from the 5' RACE reads in MiXCR, one entry per CDR3 protein. The profile shows approximately 300,000 distinct CDR3 sequences, roughly 8.6% of them singletons. This same sample was also part of a study on yellow fever vaccine responses in identical twins.

Source material: CD8+ T cells sorted from blood. Receptors were obtained from a woman aged 18-35 years in good health.

The chain employs TRBV30 and TRBJ2-7; D gene ambiguous. V lost 2 bases to trimming and J lost 0 bases, with 5 bases between them. CDR3 size: 12 residues. The germline V gene has CDR1 GTSNPN and CDR2 SVGIG (reference sequence). The CDR3 spells CAWSSSSYEQYF. CDR3 nucleotide sequence: TGTGCCTGGAGTTCTAGCTCCTACGAGCAGTACTTC.

This clonotype was seen more than once but under ten times. This chain uses TRBV6-1 with TRBJ1-2; 7 bases are a match to TRBD1. The CDR3 is 16 amino acids. Per germline, CDR1 MNHNS and CDR2 SASEGT. After removal of 6 bases from V and 2 bases from J, the junction contained 12 bases not matched to a gene. The chain's CDR3 is CASRSDRATFNYGYTF. The DNA of the CDR3 is TGTGCCAGCAGATCCGACAGGGCCACGTTCAACTATGGCTACACCTTC.

Only a few counts were recorded for this clonotype. The chain has TRBV20-1 and TRBJ2-7; unclear D gene. The CDR3 has 16 residues. CDR1 and CDR2 from the germline V gene are DFQATT and SNEGSKA (reference sequence). V shed 3 bases and J shed 0 bases, with 18 bases lying between them. This chain's CDR3 is CSASPLRAGPSYEQYF. Here the CDR3 DNA reads TGCAGTGCTAGTCCTCTTAGAGCCGGGCCCTCCTACGAGCAGTACTTC.

In this sample, this clonotype turned up many times. V is TRBV3-1 and J is TRBJ2-1; weak D call: TRBD2 (6 bases). The germline gives CDR1 LGHDT, CDR2 YNNKEL (reference sequence). The CDR3 is 16 residues long. Trimming removed 1 base from V and 2 bases from J, with 12 bases in between. CDR3 loop: CASSQGWEVPYNEQFF. As DNA, the CDR3 is TGTGCCAGCAGCCAAGGCTGGGAGGTCCCCTACAATGAGCAGTTCTTC.